The 22 T cell receptor beta chains below were found in one sample sequenced in a study of T cell responses to AZD1222 COVID-19 vaccine. Produced via immunoSEQ multiplex PCR; TCRdb's table is partial and in-frame only. The sample holds some 87,000 clones, 75% to 90% seen once. Sample: peripheral blood, taken on day 0 of AZD1222 vaccination. The origin of the receptors is an adult in good health.

This clone showed up just once. The J gene is TRBJ2-7, the V gene TRBV19; D is unclear. This CDR3 is built from 13 residues. V dropped 3 bases and J dropped 7 bases, with 13 bases sitting between them. Looked up from germline, CDR1 is LNHDA and CDR2 is SQIVND (reference sequence). The CDR3 DNA follows: TGTGCCAGTAGTATGCCCCAAGGGCGAGAGCAGTACTTC. It codes for CASSMPQGREQYF.

The V gene is TRBV7-6, the J gene TRBJ1-4, with D unresolved. Germline CDR1 and CDR2: SGHVS and FNYEAQ. There are 12 residues in the CDR3. V dropped 2 bases and J dropped 5 bases, with 3 bases sitting between them. CDR3 residues: CASSLQNEKLFF. CDR3 bases: TGTGCCAGCAGCTTACAGAATGAAAAACTGTTTTTT.

The chain couples TRBV4-1 to TRBJ2-1, with 11 nucleotides matching TRBD2. Germline loops: CDR1 MGHRA, CDR2 YSYEKL. V dropped 4 bases and J dropped 2; count of bases not matched to a gene: 1. This CDR3 is 15 amino acids long. CDR3 coding DNA: TGCGCCAGCAGCCGGACTAGCGGGCCCTACAATGAGCAGTTCTTC. Its protein product is CASSRTSGPYNEQFF.

The chain joins TRBV27 to TRBJ1-4; D may be TRBD1 (5 bases). The germline V gene has CDR1 MNHEY and CDR2 SMNVEV (reference sequence). The CDR3 totals 11 residues. V was shortened by 4 bases and J by 8 bases, with 5 bases between the two germline ends. The CDR3 nucleotides read TGTGCCAGCAGTTACAGGGAAAAACTGTTTTTT. It is translated as CASSYREKLFF. The whole variable domain, filled in from reference TRBV27 and TRBJ1-4, reads EAQVTQNPRYLITVTGKKLTVTCSQNMNHEYMSWYRQDPGLGLRQIYYSMNVEVTDKGDVPEGYKVSRKEKRNFPLILESPSPNQTSLYFCASSYREKLFFGSGTQLSVL.

This chain uses TRBV7-6 with TRBJ2-2, with 7 bases that match TRBD1. The CDR3 consists of 15 residues. After removal of 5 bases from V and 0 bases from J, the junction contained 3 bases not matched to a gene. Looked up from germline, CDR1 is SGHVS and CDR2 is FNYEAQ. CDR3 amino acids: CASSRQGPNTGELFF. CDR3 sequence (DNA): TGTGCCAGCAGCCGACAGGGACCGAACACCGGGGAGCTGTTTTTT.

The rearrangement joins TRBV10-1 to TRBJ2-1; 9 bases fit TRBD2. The ends lost 3 bases at V and 4 bases at J; junction bases unmatched: 10. Looked up from germline, CDR1 is WNHNN and CDR2 is SYGVQD (reference sequence). The CDR3 loop spans 17 amino acids. CDR3 bases: TGCGCCAGCAGTGATCTAGCGGGACCAAGGGGTTACAATGAGCAGTTCTTC. Translation: CASSDLAGPRGYNEQFF.

The rearrangement joins TRBV18 to TRBJ2-1, with 8 nucleotides matching TRBD2. CDR3 length: 17 amino acids. In germline, CDR1 is KGHSH, CDR2 LQKENI. V lost 0 bases to trimming and J lost 3 bases; unmatched junction nucleotides: 7. CDR3 protein: CASSPPLVAGNYNEQFF. The CDR3 nucleotides read TGTGCCAGCTCACCACCGTTGGTAGCGGGAAACTACAATGAGCAGTTCTTC. Variable domain in full (rest from reference TRBV18 and TRBJ2-1): NAGVMQNPRHLVRRRGQEARLRCSPMKGHSHVYWYRQLPEEGLKFMVYLQKENIIDESGMPKERFSAEFPKEGPSILRIQQVVRGDSAAYFCASSPPLVAGNYNEQFFGPGTRLTVL.

The J gene is TRBJ1-2, the V gene TRBV10-2; 7 positions agree with TRBD1. CDR1 is WSHSY, CDR2 SAAADI, per germline. The CDR3 is 14 amino acids. V shed 2 bases, J shed 4 bases, and the junction held 4 bases outside the gene matches. CDR3 in amino acids: CASSELRGLYGYTF. The CDR3, as DNA: TGCGCCAGCAGTGAGCTAAGGGGGCTCTATGGCTACACCTTC.

This clone has just one count. Here the CDR3 reads CASSIGGGLKGYTF. CDR3 nucleotide sequence: TGTGCCAGTAGTATAGGAGGGGGCTTGAAAGGCTACACCTTC. The chain is built from TRBV19 and TRBJ1-2; 7 bases map to TRBD1. CDR3 size: 14 residues. CDR1 LNHDA and CDR2 SQIVND come from the germline V gene (reference sequence). The junction had 7 bases not matched to a gene; V was cut back by 1 base and J by 8 bases. Full variable domain (rest looked up from reference TRBV19 and TRBJ1-2): DGGITQSPKYLFRKEGQNVTLSCEQNLNHDAMYWYRQDPGQGLRLIYYSQIVNDFQKGDIAEGYSVSREKKESFPLTVTSAQKNPTAFYLCASSIGGGLKGYTFGSGTRLTVV.

As concerns this clone: Other DNA variants within this sample encode the same CDR3. The gene calls are TRBV2 and TRBJ2-7; possible D gene TRBD2, 6 bases. This CDR3 is built from 13 residues. The V gene's germline CDR1 is SNHLY and CDR2 FYNNEI. V was cut by 2 bases and J by 5 bases, with 10 bases left in between. CDR3 nucleotides: TGTGCCAGCAGTGAAATTGGAGGGAACGAGCAGTACTTC. It yields the protein CASSEIGGNEQYF. The full variable domain, its missing parts supplied by reference TRBV2 and TRBJ2-7, is EPEVTQTPSHQVTQMGQEVILRCVPISNHLYFYWYRQILGQKVEFLVSFYNNEISEKSEIFDDQFSVERPDGSNFTLKIRSTKLEDSAMYFCASSEIGGNEQYFGPGTRLTVT.

This clone turned up a few times. The chain recombines TRBV10-3 with TRBJ1-2; 9 bases are shared with TRBD1. Trimming cost V 6 bases and J 4 bases; bases outside gene matches: 3. CDR1 and CDR2 from the germline V gene are ENHRY and SYGVKD. The length of the CDR3 is 13 residues. CDR3 sequence (DNA): TGTGCCATCAGCCCGGGACAGGGCTATGGCTACACCTTC. It specifies CAISPGQGYGYTF.

The chain recombines TRBV7-9 with TRBJ2-7; 9 bases map to TRBD1. The CDR3 has 15 residues. Trimming at V came to 1 base and at J to 4 bases, leaving 5 bases not matched to a gene. Germline CDR1 SEHNR, CDR2 FQNEAQ (reference sequence). CDR3 in amino acids: CASSLVGDREYEQYF. The CDR3 region has the DNA TGTGCCAGCAGCTTAGTGGGGGACAGGGAATACGAGCAGTACTTC.

Here the CDR3 reads CASSQERQGTGELFF. The DNA for the CDR3 is TGCGCCAGCAGCCAAGAAAGACAGGGTACCGGGGAGCTGTTTTTT. This chain uses TRBV4-1 with TRBJ2-2; 7 bases fit TRBD1. Germline CDR1 and CDR2: MGHRA and YSYEKL. The CDR3 runs to 15 residues. J lost 5 bases, V lost 0 bases, and 3 bases had no gene match.

The chain carries TRBV11-2 and TRBJ1-2; 10 positions match TRBD1. CDR3 length: 15 amino acids. V was clipped by 5 bases and J by 0 bases; unmatched bases: 3. Germline V CDR1 and CDR2: SGHAT, FQNNGV. The CDR3 DNA reads as TGTGCCAGCAGCCAGGGACAGGGGACTAACTATGGCTACACCTTC. This gives the protein CASSQGQGTNYGYTF.

The genes are TRBV3-1 (or the pseudogene TRBV3-2) and TRBJ1-6, with D hard to call. V lost 1 base and J lost 10, with 5 bases in between. This CDR3 region has 12 residues. The germline gives CDR1 LGHDT, CDR2 YNNKEL (reference sequence). The CDR3 nucleotides are TGTGCCAGCAGCCAAGCAGCATCACCCCTCCACTTT. It codes for CASSQAASPLHF.

The J gene is TRBJ1-3, the V gene TRBV6-5; 8 bases agree with TRBD1. The junction had 4 bases not matched to a gene; V was cut back by 5 bases and J by 4 bases. Germline V gene sequence: CDR1 MNHEY, CDR2 SVGAGI. This CDR3 comprises 14 residues. DNA for the CDR3: TGTGCCAGCAGTCCGACAGGGGAGGGAAACACCATATATTTT. It specifies CASSPTGEGNTIYF.

V and J are TRBV5-1 and TRBJ2-3; D unclear. CDR3 size: 13 residues. Trimming left V 4 bases short and J 3 bases short, with 9 bases between. Germline V gene lookup returns CDR1 SGHRS and CDR2 YFSETQ. The CDR3 reads CASSLGETDTQYF. Written as DNA, the CDR3 is TGCGCCAGCAGCCTAGGCGAGACAGATACGCAGTATTTT.

The gene calls are TRBV28 and TRBJ2-3; 11 bases fit TRBD2. Germline CDR1 MDHEN, CDR2 SYDVKM. The CDR3 spans 15 residues. The J segment lost 4 bases and the V segment lost 6 bases, leaving 6 bases of the junction unmatched. CDR3 sequence: CASRRISGRADTQYF. The CDR3 nucleotides are TGTGCCAGCAGGAGGATTAGCGGGAGGGCAGATACGCAGTATTTT.

The chain combines TRBV3-1 (or the pseudogene TRBV3-2) with TRBJ2-1; 10 positions agree with TRBD1. V was pared by 2 bases and J by 2 bases, with 3 bases of the junction left unmatched. Germline V gene lookup returns CDR1 LGHDT and CDR2 YNNKEL (reference sequence). The CDR3 covers 16 residues. DNA for the CDR3: TGTGCCAGCAGCCAACCCGGGACAGGGGCCTACAATGAGCAGTTCTTC. Amino acid sequence: CASSQPGTGAYNEQFF.

The chain employs TRBV19 and TRBJ1-5, with D possibly being TRBD1 (6 bases). Per the germline V gene, CDR1 is LNHDA and CDR2 is SQIVND (reference sequence). Trimming pared 6 bases from V and 0 bases from J, leaving 9 bases between. This CDR3 has 14 residues. CDR3 region: CASSGQYSNQPQHF. The CDR3 DNA follows: TGTGCCAGTAGCGGACAGTATAGCAATCAGCCCCAGCATTTT.

The V gene is TRBV9, the J gene TRBJ1-2; TRBD1 agrees at 9 bases. Trimming cost V 0 bases and J 5 bases; bases outside gene matches: 5. The CDR3 contains 15 residues. Germline values: CDR1 SGDLS, CDR2 YYNGEE. CDR3 region: CASSVDSGQGYGYTF. Written as DNA, the CDR3 is TGTGCCAGCAGCGTAGATTCCGGACAGGGGTATGGCTACACCTTC. Looking up the rest from reference TRBV9 and TRBJ1-2 gives the full variable domain: DSGVTQTPKHLITATGQRVTLRCSPRSGDLSVYWYQQSLDQGLQFLIQYYNGEERAKGNILERFSAQQFPDLHSELNLSSLELGDSALYFCASSVDSGQGYGYTFGSGTRLTVV.

The chain has TRBV11-1 and TRBJ1-2, with D perhaps matching TRBD1 (6 bases). This CDR3 is built from 15 residues. Per germline, CDR1 SGHAT and CDR2 FQDESV (reference sequence). V was cut by 5 bases and J by 4 bases, with 17 bases left in between. The CDR3 reads CASSPYRVGFYGYTF. The CDR3 DNA follows: TGTGCCAGCAGCCCGTACAGGGTTGGATTCTATGGCTACACCTTC.